This T cell receptor (beta chain) came from a study of shared clonotypes between healthy human individuals. Study-wide results and caveats: Larger estimated richness was generally seen in naive subsets than in memory subsets. There were few donors, and this limited the genetic and exposure-history diversity represented.

CD8 cells regarded as naive lacked CD45RO, were positively chosen for CCR7, and omitted terminally differentiated effector memory CD45RA+ cells. Details on this clone: Its target is not known.

The data were produced by immunoSEQ multiplex PCR, yet TCRdb's version contains in-frame clones alone and is incomplete. The sample includes some 2.1 million clones, less than 95% of them seen just once. This clonotype was sampled from a man between 18 and 29 years old in good health. The sample comprised naive CD8+ T cells sorted from blood.

CDR3 sequence (DNA): TGTGCCAGTGAACAGTTGAGGACCGGGGAGCTGTTTTTT. Residues: CASEQLRTGELFF. This sequence joins TRBV28 and TRBJ2-2; D ambiguous. The CDR3 extends over 13 amino acids. The germline gives CDR1 MDHEN, CDR2 SYDVKM. Trimming cost V 9 bases and J 5 bases, with 13 bases left between them.